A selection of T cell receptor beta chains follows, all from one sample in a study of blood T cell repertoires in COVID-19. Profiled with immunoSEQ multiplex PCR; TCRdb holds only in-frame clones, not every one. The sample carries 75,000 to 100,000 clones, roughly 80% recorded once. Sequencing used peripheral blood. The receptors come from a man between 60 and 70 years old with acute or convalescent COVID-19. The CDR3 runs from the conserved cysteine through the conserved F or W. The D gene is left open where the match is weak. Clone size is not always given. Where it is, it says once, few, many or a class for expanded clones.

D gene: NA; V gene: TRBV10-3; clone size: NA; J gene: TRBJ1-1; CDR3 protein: CAISGRDNTEAFF
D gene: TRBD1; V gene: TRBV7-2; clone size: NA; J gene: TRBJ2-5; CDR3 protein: CASSPQGAGGFETQYF
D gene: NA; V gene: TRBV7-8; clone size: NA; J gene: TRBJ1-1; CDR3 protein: CASSLESRARNTEAFF
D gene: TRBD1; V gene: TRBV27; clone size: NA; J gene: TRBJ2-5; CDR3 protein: CASSLSGTGAQETQYF
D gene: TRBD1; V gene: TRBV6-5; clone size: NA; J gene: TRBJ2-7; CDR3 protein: CASSSGQGSSYEQYF
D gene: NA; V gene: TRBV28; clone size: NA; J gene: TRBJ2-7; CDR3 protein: CASSVRIEQYF
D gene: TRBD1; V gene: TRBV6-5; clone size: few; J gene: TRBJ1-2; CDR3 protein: CASQPGQGGYGYTF
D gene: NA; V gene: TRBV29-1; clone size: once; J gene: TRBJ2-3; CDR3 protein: CSVDGGTDTQYF
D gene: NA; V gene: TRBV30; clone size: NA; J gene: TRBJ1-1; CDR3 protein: CAWRQRQLEAFF
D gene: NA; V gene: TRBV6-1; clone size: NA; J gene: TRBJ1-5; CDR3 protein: CASSDAHFNQPQHF
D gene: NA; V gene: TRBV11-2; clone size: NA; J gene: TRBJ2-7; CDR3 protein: CASSIRHYEQYF
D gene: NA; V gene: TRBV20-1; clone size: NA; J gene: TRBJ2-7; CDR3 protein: CSASGGFYEQYF
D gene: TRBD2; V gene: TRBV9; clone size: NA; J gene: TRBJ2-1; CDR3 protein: CASSPFGGAYNEQFF
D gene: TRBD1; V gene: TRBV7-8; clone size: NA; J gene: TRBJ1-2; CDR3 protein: CASSLARGTEYNYGYTF
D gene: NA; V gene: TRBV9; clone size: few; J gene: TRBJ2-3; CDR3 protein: CASSVAVIADTQYF
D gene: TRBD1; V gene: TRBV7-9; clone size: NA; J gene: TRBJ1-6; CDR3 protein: CAVQKDRLHSPLHF
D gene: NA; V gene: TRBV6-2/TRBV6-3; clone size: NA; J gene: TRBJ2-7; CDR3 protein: CASSYPPAGLRLPYEQYF
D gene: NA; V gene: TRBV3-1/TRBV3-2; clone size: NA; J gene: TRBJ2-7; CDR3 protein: CASSQGYARGAKQYF